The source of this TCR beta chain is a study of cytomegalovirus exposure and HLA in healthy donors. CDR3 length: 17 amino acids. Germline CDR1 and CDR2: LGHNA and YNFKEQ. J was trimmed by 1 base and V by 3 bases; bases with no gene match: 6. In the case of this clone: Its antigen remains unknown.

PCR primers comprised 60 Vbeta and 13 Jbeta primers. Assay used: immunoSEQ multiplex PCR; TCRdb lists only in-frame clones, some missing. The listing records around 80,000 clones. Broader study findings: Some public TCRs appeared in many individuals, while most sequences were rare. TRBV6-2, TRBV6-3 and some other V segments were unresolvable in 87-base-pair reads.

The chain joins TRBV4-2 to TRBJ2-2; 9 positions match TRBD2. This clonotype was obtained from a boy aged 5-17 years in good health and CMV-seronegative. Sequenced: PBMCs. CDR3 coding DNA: TGTGCCAGCAGCCAGGCTCGCGGGGGGGAGAACACCGGGGAGCTGTTTTTT. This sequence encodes CASSQARGGENTGELFF.